This T cell receptor beta chain was sequenced during a study of blood T cell repertoires in COVID-19. Study as a whole: Material from acute and convalescent COVID-19 was sourced from the United States, Italy and Spain. Sample material is recorded as cDNA or gDNA derived from T cells, B-cell-depleted T cells, or PBMCs.

Germline V gene lookup returns CDR1 PRHDT and CDR2 FYEKMQ (reference sequence). V was shortened by 5 bases and J by 1 base, with 9 bases between the two germline ends. The CDR3 length is 14 residues. As originally analysed: Reference gene primer amplification gave nucleated cell count estimates. Measured with immunoSEQ multiplex PCR; TCRdb has only the in-frame clones, and not every one. V, J and clone size derive from that table, while D and trimming were established from the DNA sequence. The data contain around 180,000 clones, approximately 90% of them seen just once; the ten biggest clones take up roughly 2.8%.

The chain links TRBV13 to TRBJ1-3, with D maybe TRBD1 (6 bases). The sample taken for sequencing was peripheral blood. The TCR originated in a woman under 40 with active or convalescent COVID-19. CDR3 DNA sequence: TGTGCCAGCAGCGTACAGGGTTCTGGAAACACCATATATTTT. It codes for CASSVQGSGNTIYF.